The rows below give T cell receptor beta chains drawn from one sample of a study of cytomegalovirus exposure and HLA in healthy donors. Assay: immunoSEQ multiplex PCR; the TCRdb copy retains only in-frame clones and omits some. There are some 150,000 clones in the sample; 91% occur only once, and about 0.7% lies in the top ten. Sequencing was carried out using PBMCs. The source is a young man in good health and CMV-seronegative. Each CDR3 is given without its conserved first and last residue.

TRBV30,TRBJ1-2,AWDRASGYT
TRBV13,TRBJ1-2,ASSFGRDYGYT
TRBV4-2,TRBJ2-1,ASRHELAGSYNEQF
TRBV25-1,TRBJ2-5,ASSESRAPFQETQY
TRBV5-1,TRBJ2-7,ASSHGQGTDYEQY
TRBV15,TRBJ2-7,ATSRGTVGGSIDEQY
TRBV29-1,TRBJ2-1,SVGPGPGGYNEQF
TRBV9,TRBJ1-5,ASSGGGTDQPQH
TRBV27,TRBJ2-6,ATQSRYPGLGANVLT
TRBV10-3,TRBJ1-1,AISELRQLNTEAF
TRBV7-9,TRBJ1-6,ASREGAGNNSPLH
TRBV5-1,TRBJ2-2,ASSLVRGNTGELF
TRBV28,TRBJ2-5,ASSFSVRDRRGKTQY
TRBV18,TRBJ1-1,ARAGTTEAF
TRBV5-6,TRBJ2-1,ASSLRLAGGPRSYNEQF
TRBV21-1,TRBJ2-4,ASSKQGLAKNIQY
TRBV19,TRBJ1-6,ASRKTGSSYNSPLH
TRBV5-8,TRBJ2-2,ASSLGTGIAGELF
TRBV30,TRBJ1-2,AWSVTGWNGYT
TRBV27,TRBJ2-1,ASSFPGGGFNEQF
TRBV6-5,TRBJ1-5,ASRPQTGFQPQH
TRBV10-3,TRBJ2-7,AISERDRLGEQY
TRBV7-2,TRBJ2-2,ASSSGQNWGNTGELF
TRBV7-6,TRBJ2-7,ASSIIRGSSYEQY
TRBV11-2,TRBJ1-4,ASSSPGSEKLF
TRBV2,TRBJ1-1,ASSSDSWNTEAF
TRBV2,TRBJ2-2,ASKGTSGVPGELF
TRBV7-9,TRBJ1-1,ARSPERLNLNTEAF
TRBV10-1,TRBJ2-1,ASSESIDGDNEQF
TRBV10-3,TRBJ1-5,AISTGNQPQH
TRBV28,TRBJ1-4,ASSVTERKLF
TRBV6-5,TRBJ2-7,ASRRDSYEQY
TRBV6-1,TRBJ1-5,ASSFDRGPNQPQH
TRBV5-5,TRBJ1-2,ASSPQGADYGYT
TRBV14,TRBJ1-5,ASSLRGNQPQH
TRBV9,TRBJ1-1,ASSVDPGGLTEAF
TRBV30,TRBJ1-4,AWTRDRGEKLF
TRBV13,TRBJ2-3,ASSSETSGRADSTDTQY
TRBV9,TRBJ2-3,ASSVEAGEWDTQY
TRBV19,TRBJ2-5,ASSIGTSVRETQY
TRBV27,TRBJ1-2,ASSARGTGGDNYGYT
TRBV20-1,TRBJ1-1,SARMNTEAF
TRBV19,TRBJ1-2,ASSPQGNYGYT
TRBV5-1,TRBJ1-2,ASSLGGTGTYGYT
TRBV7-6,TRBJ2-5,ASSLGMRPERETQY
TRBV6-6,TRBJ1-5,ASSPRGGEDQPQH
TRBV5-1,TRBJ2-5,ASKPLAGPQETQY
TRBV27,TRBJ2-1,ASSRTSGYNEQF
TRBV30,TRBJ1-3,AWSPRTGPGNTIY
TRBV5-8,TRBJ2-1,ASSSGQLARSSYNEQF
TRBV7-2,TRBJ2-2,ASSSSGNTGELF
TRBV25-1,TRBJ1-2,ASKTGPDNYGYT
TRBV30,TRBJ2-1,AWTRGLRTLMF
TRBV5-6,TRBJ1-6,ASSHAGPEGYGYNSPLH